Listed here are 11 T cell receptor beta chains from one sample, sequenced in a study of blood T cell repertoires in COVID-19. Libraries were prepared by immunoSEQ multiplex PCR; TCRdb keeps only in-frame clonotypes and omits some of them. The data show around 53,000 clones, 80% to 90% seen once. The sequenced sample consisted of peripheral blood. These receptors were taken from an older woman with COVID-19, enrolled during active disease.

This clone was counted at least ten times. This sequence joins TRBV6-4 and TRBJ2-1, with a possible D match to TRBD2 (5 bases). With 0 bases removed from V and 0 bases from J, the gap between germline ends came to 9 bases. The CDR3 loop spans 16 amino acids. Germline V CDR1 and CDR2: MRHNA, SNTAGT. This CDR3 is CASSDSSGSSYNEQFF. The CDR3 coding sequence is TGTGCCAGCAGTGACTCGAGCGGCAGCTCCTACAATGAGCAGTTCTTC.

The chain carries TRBV14 and TRBJ1-1, with no clear D. Germline V CDR1 and CDR2: SGHDN, FVKESK. This CDR3 spans 15 amino acids. V dropped 0 bases and J dropped 4 bases, with 12 bases sitting between them. The CDR3 protein is CASSQEVLRGTEAFF. CDR3 sequence (DNA): TGTGCCAGCAGCCAAGAAGTTTTGCGAGGCACTGAAGCTTTCTTT.

At least ten counts were recorded for this clone. The chain has TRBV2 and TRBJ2-5, with D possibly TRBD2 on 6 matching bases. V was shortened by 3 bases and J by 2 bases, with 16 bases between the two germline ends. CDR1 is SNHLY and CDR2 is FYNNEI in the germline V gene. The CDR3 has 16 amino acids. CDR3 in amino acids: CASSDTARGAQETQYF. The CDR3, as DNA: TGTGCCAGCAGTGATACGGCTCGCGGGGCGCAAGAGACCCAGTACTTC.

The rearrangement uses TRBV9 and TRBJ1-2; maybe TRBD1 (6 bases). CDR1 and CDR2 from the germline V gene are SGDLS and YYNGEE. CDR3 length: 13 residues. Deletions cut 7 bases from V and 5 bases from J, with 15 bases between. The CDR3 coding sequence is TGTGCCAGCGGGGTGAGAGGGGGATATGGCTACACCTTC. Translation gives CASGVRGGYGYTF. The whole variable domain, filled in from reference TRBV9 and TRBJ1-2, reads DSGVTQTPKHLITATGQRVTLRCSPRSGDLSVYWYQQSLDQGLQFLIQYYNGEERAKGNILERFSAQQFPDLHSELNLSSLELGDSALYFCASGVRGGYGYTFGSGTRLTVV.

This rearrangement joins TRBV27 to TRBJ2-1, with 11 bases identical to TRBD2. Germline V gene sequence: CDR1 MNHEY, CDR2 SMNVEV (reference sequence). The CDR3 consists of 14 residues. The V gene end was trimmed by 7 bases and the J gene end by 15 bases; junction bases not matched to a gene: 14. The CDR3 sequence is CASTPRGIAGGLFF. Here the CDR3 DNA reads TGTGCCAGCACCCCAAGGGGGATAGCGGGAGGGCTGTTCTTC.

The J gene is TRBJ2-7, the V gene TRBV12-3 or TRBV12-4; D is ambiguous. CDR3 size: 11 residues. With 2 bases removed from V and 3 bases from J, the gap between germline ends came to 2 bases. The CDR3 nucleotides are TGTGCCAGCAGTTTATACTACGAGCAGTACTTC. Translating it yields CASSLYYEQYF.

The genes are TRBV15 and TRBJ2-7, with TRBD2 matching 10 bases. V was pared by 0 bases and J by 4 bases, with 12 bases of the junction left unmatched. CDR3 size: 18 residues. Germline V lookup: CDR1 LNHNV, CDR2 YYDKDF (reference sequence). The CDR3 loop is CATSRDLQGQLAGYEQYF. CDR3 DNA: TGTGCCACCAGCAGAGATCTACAGGGCCAACTAGCGGGATACGAGCAGTACTTC.

V usage is TRBV19 and J usage is TRBJ1-1; no reliable D call. CDR3 length: 14 amino acids. Trimming removed 5 bases at V and 0 bases at J, with 10 bases between. CDR1 and CDR2 (germline): LNHDA, SQIVND (reference sequence). Here the CDR3 reads CASSVRVLNTEAFF. In DNA, the CDR3 is TGTGCCAGTAGTGTCCGGGTGCTGAACACTGAAGCTTTCTTT.

The chain uses TRBV14 and TRBJ2-5, with D tentatively TRBD1 (5 bases). Germline CDR1 is SGHDN and CDR2 is FVKESK. CDR3 length: 15 amino acids. The V end was cut by 0 bases, the J end by 5 bases, with 13 bases between. CDR3 bases: TGTGCCAGCAGCCAAGATGTCAGGGCAGGGGAGACCCAGTACTTC. Translated: CASSQDVRAGETQYF.

The sample holds one count of this clone. The chain carries TRBV7-3 and TRBJ2-3; 10 bases map to TRBD2. The ends lost 5 bases at V and 2 bases at J; junction bases unmatched: 4. The CDR3 has 15 amino acids. Per germline, CDR1 SGHTA and CDR2 FQGTGA. Here the CDR3 DNA reads TGTGCCAGCAGCCCTCTAGCGGGAGACACAGATACGCAGTATTTT. Translation gives CASSPLAGDTDTQYF.

The CDR3: CASSETGAHSGNTIYF. CDR3 DNA sequence: TGTGCCAGCAGTGAAACAGGGGCTCACTCTGGAAACACCATATATTTT. The chain joins TRBV6-1 to TRBJ1-3; TRBD1 matches 7 bases. Per the germline V gene, CDR1 is MNHNS and CDR2 is SASEGT. CDR3 size: 16 residues. The trim removed 2 bases at V and 0 bases at J, leaving 4 bases unmatched.